The clone carrying this TCR beta chain was found a few times. What it binds is unknown. Patients were all untreated before their thyroid surgery. The data derive from a study of metastatic and nonmetastatic thyroid tumors. Study details: From malignant and benign thyroid patients, repertoires in blood and in tumor or nodule tissue were compared. Findings and caveats of the study: A significant increase in TCR beta diversity was reportedly seen in malignant thyroid tumors relative to benign nodules, in blood and tumor.

TCRdb re-clonotyped the PCR reads through MiXCR. Of approximately 60,000 clones in the sample, less than 30% were seen once. With 0 bases removed from V and 4 bases from J, the gap between germline ends came to 11 bases. The CDR3 has 15 residues. Germline V gives CDR1 LNHNV, CDR2 YYDKDF (reference sequence). The receptor was isolated from a female donor with papillary thyroid cancer or a benign thyroid nodule (not recorded which). Some clones in this sample may be carry-over from other donors' samples. Source material: blood. The rearrangement links TRBV15 to TRBJ2-3, with a tentative D call TRBD2 (5 bases). The CDR3 coding sequence is TGTGCCACCAGCAGAGATCGGGGAGTGCCAGATACGCAGTATTTT. It is translated as CATSRDRGVPDTQYF.